A single sample gave rise to the 22 T cell receptor beta chains below, sequenced in a study of CD8+ T cells in alopecia areata. RNA was isolated and reverse transcribed to cDNA, the sequencing template. Sequencing was performed with immunoSEQ multiplex PCR; in TCRdb, only in-frame clones are kept and a portion is missing. Of 100,000 to 150,000 clones detected, less than 80% appear once; the ten largest clones hold roughly 2.8%. Material: CD4+ T cells sorted from blood. These TCRs come from a human donor in good health.

This rearrangement joins TRBV25-1 to TRBJ1-1; TRBD1 is a possible D gene (5 bases). V lost 3 bases to trimming and J lost 10 bases, with 18 bases between them. Germline V gene lookup returns CDR1 MGHDK and CDR2 SYGVNS. This CDR3 is 14 amino acids long. As DNA, the CDR3 is TGTGCCAGCAGTGAGAATAGGGACGGCACTAGAGCTTTCTTT. Residues: CASSENRDGTRAFF.

This chain joins TRBV6-5 and TRBJ1-1; 7 nucleotides line up with TRBD1. This CDR3 contains 13 residues. Germline lookup yields CDR1 MNHEY and CDR2 SVGAGI. The J segment lost 1 base and the V segment lost 8 bases, leaving 4 bases of the junction unmatched. CDR3 sequence reads: CASGRQGNTEAFF. DNA for the CDR3: TGTGCCAGCGGGAGACAGGGGAACACTGAAGCTTTCTTT.

The chain carries TRBV6-4 and TRBJ2-7; 7 nucleotides match TRBD2. Germline assignment: CDR1 MRHNA and CDR2 SNTAGT. The V and J ends lost 8 bases and 2 bases, in that order; junction bases with no gene match: 9. The CDR3 extends over 14 amino acids. The DNA for the CDR3 is TGTGCCAGCGGCCCCCGGGACTACCCCTACGAGCAGTACTTC. Translation gives CASGPRDYPYEQYF.

This clone was seen repeatedly, ten times or more. The chain is built from TRBV19 and TRBJ2-1; D is unresolved. This CDR3 is 14 amino acids long. Germline V lookup: CDR1 LNHDA, CDR2 SQIVND (reference sequence). The V end lost 5 bases, the J end lost 4 bases, and 12 bases lay between the germline ends. The CDR3 DNA reads as TGTGCCAGTAGTGTCCGACACGGATACAATGAGCAGTTCTTC. Its translation is CASSVRHGYNEQFF.

The table lists this clone with a few counts. Other DNA sequences of this sample code for an identical CDR3. The CDR3 sequence: CASSRQGNQPQHF. CDR3 coding DNA: TGTGCCAGCAGTCGACAGGGAAATCAGCCCCAGCATTTT. The rearrangement links TRBV6-5 to TRBJ1-5; 7 bases agree with TRBD1. The CDR3 extends over 13 amino acids. The V gene's germline CDR1 is MNHEY and CDR2 SVGAGI. Unmatched junction bases numbered 2, after V lost 5 bases and J lost 4 bases.

This clone was observed a few times. The CDR3 DNA is TGTGCCAGCAGCTTTAGTAACTACCAAGAGACCCAGTACTTC. Amino acids: CASSFSNYQETQYF. The chain recombines TRBV13 with TRBJ2-5; unclear D gene. Germline CDR1 reads PRHDT; CDR2 reads FYEKMQ (reference sequence). Deletions cut 3 bases from V and 0 bases from J, with 8 bases between. There are 14 residues in the CDR3.

The rearrangement links TRBV27 to TRBJ1-1; 7 bases match TRBD1. V shed 5 bases, J shed 4 bases, and the junction held 7 bases outside the gene matches. The CDR3 runs 14 residues. Per the germline V gene, CDR1 is MNHEY and CDR2 is SMNVEV (reference sequence). DNA for the CDR3: TGTGCCAGCAGTAGCGGACAGGCGTCCACTGAAGCTTTCTTT. Encoded protein: CASSSGQASTEAFF.

This clone was observed once. This sequence joins TRBV2 and TRBJ2-7; a weak D match, TRBD1 (6 bases). CDR3 length: 17 amino acids. Between the trimmed V and J ends, which lost 8 bases and 7 bases, there was a span of 30 bases. From germline, CDR1 is SNHLY and CDR2 FYNNEI. The CDR3 sequence: CASGTPSGERTLLEQYF. In nucleotides, the CDR3 is TGTGCCAGCGGGACACCTTCGGGCGAGCGGACCCTCCTAGAGCAGTACTTC.

The gene calls are TRBV12-5 and TRBJ2-5, with 10 bases matching TRBD2. This CDR3 has 17 amino acids. The germline V gene encodes CDR1 LGHNT and CDR2 FRNRAP. J gave up 1 base and V 5 bases, and 10 bases lay outside the gene matches. The CDR3 DNA follows: TGTGCTAGTGGTCCGGACGCACTAGCGGGGATCCAAGAGACCCAGTACTTC. It codes for CASGPDALAGIQETQYF.

This clone was recorded a few times. The rearrangement uses TRBV30 and TRBJ1-2; D is uncertain. Trimming removed 5 bases from V and 6 bases from J, with 16 bases in between. The CDR3 length is 13 residues. The germline CDR1 and CDR2 sequences are GTSNPN and SVGIG (reference sequence). CDR3 protein: CAWSGDAKDGYTF. CDR3 sequence (DNA): TGTGCCTGGTCTGGAGACGCCAAGGATGGCTACACCTTC.

J is TRBJ2-2 and V is TRBV29-1, with no clear D. V lost 4 bases, J lost 4 bases, and 19 bases lay in between. In germline, CDR1 is SQVTM, CDR2 ANQGSEA. The CDR3 runs to 16 residues. CDR3 in amino acids: CSVAPGHSKATGELFF. The CDR3 region has the DNA TGCAGCGTTGCCCCTGGGCATTCCAAGGCCACCGGGGAGCTGTTTTTT.

Note on this clone: A read error may produce the germline difference seen at one junction end. This chain connects TRBV4-1 to TRBJ2-7; the D gene could be TRBD1 or TRBD2 (6 bases each). Germline CDR1 MGHRA, CDR2 YSYEKL. The CDR3 sequence is 15 residues long. The DNA for the CDR3 is TGTGCCAGCAGCCAACTGGGGGGCAAGACCTACGAGCAGTACTTC. This gives the protein CASSQLGGKTYEQYF.

V and J are TRBV4-1 and TRBJ2-5; tentatively, D is TRBD2 (5 bases). The CDR3 has 15 residues. V was pared by 3 bases and J by 5 bases, with 16 bases between. Germline V gene data show CDR1 as MGHRA and CDR2 as YSYEKL. CDR3 residues: CASSQLPGIRETQYF. In DNA, the CDR3 is TGCGCCAGCAGCCAGCTGCCGGGAATACGGGAGACCCAGTACTTC.

This clone has more than one count but fewer than ten. This rearrangement joins TRBV15 to TRBJ2-3, with 8 bases matching TRBD1. CDR1 LNHNV and CDR2 YYDKDF come from the germline V gene (reference sequence). The CDR3 consists of 14 residues. The ends lost 3 bases at V and 5 bases at J; junction bases unmatched: 4. DNA of the CDR3: TGTGCCACCAGCAGTCAGGGGGCTAGAGATACGCAGTATTTT. This translates into CATSSQGARDTQYF. Full variable domain (outside the CDR3, taken from reference TRBV15 and TRBJ2-3): DAMVIQNPRYQVTQFGKPVTLSCSQTLNHNVMYWYQQKSSQAPKLLFHYYDKDFNNEADTPDNFQSRRPNTSFCFLDIRSPGLGDTAMYLCATSSQGARDTQYFGPGTRLTVL.

This clone was counted between two and nine times. The chain has TRBV4-1 and TRBJ2-5, with unresolved D. Trimming took off 1 base at V and 4 bases at J, with 4 bases between the two ends. Germline V CDR1 and CDR2: MGHRA, YSYEKL. The CDR3 has 12 residues. CDR3 in amino acids: CASSQVVETQYF. CDR3 DNA: TGCGCCAGCAGCCAAGTTGTAGAGACCCAGTACTTC.

J is TRBJ2-7 and V is TRBV6-6, with D tentatively TRBD1 or TRBD2 (6 bases each). The CDR3 is 14 residues long. Germline-derived CDR1 and CDR2 are MNHNY and SVGAGI (reference sequence). V was clipped by 6 bases and J by 5 bases, with 17 bases between them. The CDR3 nucleotides read TGTGCCAGCAGAGAAAGTTCGGGGGCGGACGAGCAGTACTTC. Translating it yields CASRESSGADEQYF.

The chain uses TRBV10-2 and TRBJ1-2, with a possible D match to TRBD1 (5 bases). This CDR3 comprises 15 residues. Germline V gene data show CDR1 as WSHSY and CDR2 as SAAADI. Trimming shortened V by 0 bases and J by 4 bases, and 12 bases separated the two germline ends. Written as DNA, the CDR3 is TGCGCCAGCAGTGAGTCGACCGGGGGTACCTATGGCTACACCTTC. It encodes CASSESTGGTYGYTF.

This chain joins TRBV5-1 and TRBJ2-2; TRBD1 aligns across 7 bases. Germline lookup yields CDR1 SGHRS and CDR2 YFSETQ. V was clipped by 3 bases and J by 1 base; unmatched bases: 0. The CDR3 extends over 14 amino acids. The CDR3, as DNA: TGCGCCAGCAGCTGGACAGGGAACACCGGGGAGCTGTTTTTT. Protein: CASSWTGNTGELFF.

The V gene is TRBV5-1, the J gene TRBJ2-3, with D perhaps TRBD1 (6 bases). Germline values: CDR1 SGHRS, CDR2 YFSETQ. This CDR3 has 13 amino acids. V was shortened by 4 bases and J by 4 bases, with 10 bases between the two germline ends. The CDR3 coding sequence is TGCGCCAGCAGCGCAACAGGGCCAGATACGCAGTATTTT. It is translated as CASSATGPDTQYF.

CDR3 amino acids: CASSYASGGGADTQYF. The CDR3 region has the DNA TGTGCCAGCAGCTATGCTAGCGGGGGCGGGGCAGATACGCAGTATTTT. This sequence joins TRBV7-2 and TRBJ2-3, with 10 bases identical to TRBD2. CDR3 size: 16 residues. The V gene end was trimmed by 4 bases and the J gene end by 4 bases; junction bases not matched to a gene: 8. Germline V gene data show CDR1 as SGHTA and CDR2 as FQGNSA.

The chain combines TRBV5-1 with TRBJ2-5; D perhaps matches TRBD2 (6 bases). Germline V gene lookup returns CDR1 SGHRS and CDR2 YFSETQ. The CDR3 is made up of 14 amino acids. V was clipped by 0 bases and J by 5 bases, with 11 bases between them. The CDR3 sequence is CASSLAGGFETQYF. Written as DNA, the CDR3 is TGCGCCAGCAGCTTGGCCGGGGGATTTGAGACCCAGTACTTC. Variable domain in full (rest from reference TRBV5-1 and TRBJ2-5): KAGVTQTPRYLIKTRGQQVTLSCSPISGHRSVSWYQQTPGQGLQFLFEYFSETQRNKGNFPGRFSGRQFSNSRSEMNVSTLELGDSALYLCASSLAGGFETQYFGPGTRLLVL.

This clone was detected only a few times. The genes are TRBV19 and TRBJ2-4; D is uncertain. V shed 8 bases and J shed 7 bases, with 15 bases lying between them. The CDR3 runs 13 residues. Per germline, CDR1 LNHDA and CDR2 SQIVND (reference sequence). The CDR3 sequence: CASQASRANIQYF. CDR3 bases: TGTGCCAGTCAGGCGTCACGTGCGAACATTCAGTACTTC.